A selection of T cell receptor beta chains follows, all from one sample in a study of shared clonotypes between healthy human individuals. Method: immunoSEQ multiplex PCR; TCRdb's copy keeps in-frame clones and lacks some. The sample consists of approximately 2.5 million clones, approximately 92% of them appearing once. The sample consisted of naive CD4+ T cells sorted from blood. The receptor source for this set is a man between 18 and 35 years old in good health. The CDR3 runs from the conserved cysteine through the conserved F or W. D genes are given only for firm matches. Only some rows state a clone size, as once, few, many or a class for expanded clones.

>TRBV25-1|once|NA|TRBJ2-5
CASSVPGVEETQYF
TGTGCCAGCAGTGTCCCAGGGGTGGAAGAGACCCAGTACTTC
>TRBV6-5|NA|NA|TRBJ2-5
CASSVGFTLQETQYF
TGTGCCAGCAGTGTCGGTTTCACTTTACAAGAGACCCAGTACTTC
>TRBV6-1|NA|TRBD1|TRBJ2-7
CASLGTGNSYEQYF
TGTGCCAGCCTAGGGACAGGGAATTCCTACGAGCAGTACTTC
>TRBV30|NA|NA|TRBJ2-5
CAWSMGQYQETQYF
TGTGCCTGGAGTATGGGTCAGTACCAAGAGACCCAGTACTTC
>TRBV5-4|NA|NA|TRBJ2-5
CASSRPGNETQYF
TGTGCCAGCAGCCGACCGGGAAATGAGACCCAGTACTTC
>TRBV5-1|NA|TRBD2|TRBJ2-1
CASSPAGVSSDEQFF
TGCGCCAGCAGCCCAGCGGGAGTCTCCTCCGATGAGCAGTTCTTC
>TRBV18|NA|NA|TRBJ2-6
CASSPPNPSGANVLTF
TGTGCCAGCTCCCCTCCCAACCCCTCTGGGGCCAACGTCCTGACTTTC
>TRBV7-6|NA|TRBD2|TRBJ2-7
CASRWGLAGSYEQYF
TGTGCCAGCAGATGGGGACTAGCGGGATCCTACGAGCAGTACTTC
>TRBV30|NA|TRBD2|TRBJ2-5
CAWSLWASGSSGTQYF
TGTGCCTGGAGTCTATGGGCTAGCGGGAGTTCAGGGACCCAGTACTTC
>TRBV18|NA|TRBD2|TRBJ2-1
CASSPPGLAGGNEQFF
TGTGCCAGCTCACCACCGGGACTAGCGGGAGGCAATGAGCAGTTCTTC
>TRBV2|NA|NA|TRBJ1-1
CASSDPGGNTEAFF
TGTGCCAGCAGTGATCCCGGTGGGAACACTGAAGCTTTCTTT
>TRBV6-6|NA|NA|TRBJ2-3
CASSSTQARTDTQYF
TGTGCCAGCAGTTCAACCCAGGCCCGGACAGATACGCAGTATTTT
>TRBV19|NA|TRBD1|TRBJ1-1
CASRPGQVLNTEAFF
TGTGCCAGTAGGCCCGGACAGGTACTGAACACTGAAGCTTTCTTT
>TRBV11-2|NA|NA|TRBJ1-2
CASSPTGITFYGYTF
TGTGCCAGCAGCCCCACAGGGATTACGTTCTATGGCTACACCTTC
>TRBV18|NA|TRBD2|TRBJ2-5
CASSYGTRDTQETQYF
TGTGCCAGCTCGTATGGGACTAGAGATACGCAAGAGACCCAGTACTTC
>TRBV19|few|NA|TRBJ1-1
CASSKLGQGNTEAFF
TGTGCCAGTAGTAAGTTAGGGCAGGGGAACACTGAAGCTTTCTTT
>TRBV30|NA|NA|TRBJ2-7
CASGTTSSYEQYF
TGTGCCTCCGGGACAACTAGCTCCTACGAGCAGTACTTC
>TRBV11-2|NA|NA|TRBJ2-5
CASSSSGGFGGQETQYF
TGTGCCAGCAGCTCAAGTGGGGGTTTTGGGGGCCAAGAGACCCAGTACTTC
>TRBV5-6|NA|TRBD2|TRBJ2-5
CASSWRTSGGLETQYF
TGTGCCAGCAGTTGGAGGACTAGCGGAGGGCTAGAGACCCAGTACTTC
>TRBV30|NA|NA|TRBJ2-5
CAWSIFGGETQYF
TGTGCCTGGAGTATATTCGGTGGAGAGACCCAGTACTTC
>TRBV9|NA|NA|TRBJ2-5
CASSVGVQGGETQYF
TGTGCCAGCAGCGTAGGTGTACAGGGCGGCGAGACCCAGTACTTC
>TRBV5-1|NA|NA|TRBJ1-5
CASSLAGALNQPQHF
TGCGCCAGCAGCTTGGCCGGGGCCCTCAATCAGCCCCAGCATTTT
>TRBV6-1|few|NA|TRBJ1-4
CASSENSAEKLFF
TGTGCCAGCAGTGAAAACTCTGCTGAAAAACTGTTTTTT
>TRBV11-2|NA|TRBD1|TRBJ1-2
CASSWEIGTGHGYTF
TGTGCCAGCAGCTGGGAGATAGGGACAGGTCATGGCTACACCTTC
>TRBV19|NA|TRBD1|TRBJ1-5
CASSIGTDGQPQHF
TGTGCCAGTAGTATTGGGACAGATGGTCAGCCCCAGCATTTT
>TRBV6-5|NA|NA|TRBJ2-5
CASSIGGKETQYF
TGTGCCAGCTCCATCGGGGGAAAGGAGACCCAGTACTTC
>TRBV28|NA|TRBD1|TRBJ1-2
CASSILIFGTGVEGYTF
TGTGCCAGCAGTATACTTATCTTTGGGACAGGGGTGGAAGGCTACACCTTC
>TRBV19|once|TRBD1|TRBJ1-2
CASSIAGGTGVVGYTF
TGTGCCAGTAGTATAGCCGGCGGGACAGGGGTGGTTGGCTACACCTTC
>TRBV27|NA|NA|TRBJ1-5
CASRPGLAPYQPQHF
TGTGCCAGCAGACCGGGGCTCGCCCCATATCAGCCCCAGCATTTT
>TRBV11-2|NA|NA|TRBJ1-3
CASSLNLNTIYF
TGTGCCAGCAGCTTGAATTTAAACACCATATATTTT
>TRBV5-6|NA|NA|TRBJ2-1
CASSYGPSTYNEQFF
TGTGCCAGCAGCTACGGACCCTCTACCTACAATGAGCAGTTCTTC
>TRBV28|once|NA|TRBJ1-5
CASSLIRGQPQHF
TGTGCCAGCAGTTTGATCAGGGGACAGCCCCAGCATTTT
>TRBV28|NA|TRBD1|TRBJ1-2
CASGKPGTARINYGYTF
TGTGCCAGCGGCAAGCCCGGGACAGCAAGGATTAACTATGGCTACACCTTC
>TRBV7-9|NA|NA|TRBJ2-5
CASSLGGRQETQYF
TGTGCCAGCAGCTTAGGGGGGAGGCAAGAGACCCAGTACTTC
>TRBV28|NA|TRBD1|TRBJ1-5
CASKTGFIQPQHF
TGTGCCAGCAAGACAGGGTTTATTCAGCCCCAGCATTTT
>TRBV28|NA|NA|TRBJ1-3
CASSFGLLSGNTIYF
TGTGCCAGCAGTTTCGGGCTGCTCTCTGGAAACACCATATATTTT
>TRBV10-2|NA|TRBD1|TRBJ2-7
CASSHRGQGTVNEQYF
TGCGCCAGCAGCCACCGGGGACAGGGAACTGTAAACGAGCAGTACTTC
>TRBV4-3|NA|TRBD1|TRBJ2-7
CASREVDRVSYEQYF
TGCGCCAGCCGCGAGGTGGACAGGGTCTCCTACGAGCAGTACTTC
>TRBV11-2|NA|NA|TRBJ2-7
CASSLGEQYF
TGTGCCAGCAGCTTAGGCGAGCAGTACTTC
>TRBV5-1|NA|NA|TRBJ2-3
CASSLRRGDRDQDTQYF
TGCGCCAGCAGCTTAAGGAGGGGGGACCGCGATCAAGATACGCAGTATTTT
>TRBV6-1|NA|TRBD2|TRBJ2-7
CASAGGGGPPYEQYF
TGTGCCAGCGCTGGTGGCGGGGGGCCCCCCTACGAGCAGTACTTC
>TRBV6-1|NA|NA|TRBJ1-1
CASSHPNTEAFF
TGTGCCAGCAGTCACCCAAACACTGAAGCTTTCTTT
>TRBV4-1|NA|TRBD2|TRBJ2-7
CASSPQERGYYEQYF
TGCGCCAGCAGCCCCCAGGAGCGGGGCTACTACGAGCAGTACTTC
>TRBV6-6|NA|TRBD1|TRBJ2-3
CASSWTGPLTDTQYF
TGTGCCAGCAGTTGGACAGGCCCTCTCACAGATACGCAGTATTTT
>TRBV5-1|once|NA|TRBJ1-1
CASSLVPSGTEAFF
TGCGCCAGCAGCCTTGTTCCCTCCGGCACTGAAGCTTTCTTT
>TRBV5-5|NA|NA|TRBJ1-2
CASTNYDGYTF
TGTGCCAGCACCAATTACGATGGCTACACCTTC
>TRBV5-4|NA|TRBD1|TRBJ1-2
CASSGFSGGLAGYTF
TGTGCCAGCAGCGGCTTCTCAGGGGGCCTTGCGGGCTACACCTTC
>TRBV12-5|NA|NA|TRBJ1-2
CASAPPGDRSGYTF
TGTGCTAGTGCCCCTCCGGGGGATCGTAGTGGCTACACCTTC
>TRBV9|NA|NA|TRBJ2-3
CASSPRPSGGTDTQYF
TGTGCCAGCAGCCCCCGACCTTCAGGAGGAACAGATACGCAGTATTTT
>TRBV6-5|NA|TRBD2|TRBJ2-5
CASWAGGETQYF
TGTGCCAGCTGGGCGGGGGGGGAGACCCAGTACTTC